This T cell receptor (beta chain) stems from a study of Tregs in tolerant kidney transplant recipients. Clones were read by immunoSEQ multiplex PCR, and TCRdb kept only the in-frame ones, dropping some. The sample yields some 55,000 clones, 70% to 90% seen once. Concerning this clone: Its specificity is not known.

The V end lost 2 bases, the J end lost 3 bases, and 17 bases lay between the germline ends. The CDR3 consists of 17 residues. CDR1 and CDR2 (germline): MDHEN, SYDVKM. Notes on the study in general: In tolerant patients, donor-specific Tregs outgrew total Tregs, suggesting antigen-driven expansion.

The sequenced sample was Tregs from blood, obtained before the transplant. The clonotype originates from a human donor who received a combined kidney and bone marrow transplant. The chain links TRBV28 to TRBJ1-5; weak D call: TRBD1 (6 bases). The CDR3 nucleotides read TGTGCCAGCAGTTTACGGCGGGGGCGCTCCCACAATCAGCCCCAGCATTTT. It encodes CASSLRRGRSHNQPQHF.